This note documents a single T cell receptor beta chain sequence. This clone was seen a handful of times. No cognate antigen has been identified for it. Base qualities are not provided; no much larger clone lies one nucleotide away. This record belongs to a study of blood T cell repertoires in COVID-19 (dated by TCRdb to 2018 to 2021). In terms of the full investigation: Collaborator samples came from the United States, Italy and Spain and covered acute and convalescent phases of COVID-19. The material from the prospective study consisted of cDNA or gDNA derived from T cells, B-cell-depleted T cells, or PBMCs. Where HLA class I and class II types were available, the types were taken from metadata supplied by the sample provider, not from assay-based typing. The samples were drawn from two sources: the first 160 participants of the ongoing ImmuneRACE study, and some 1,300 subjects contributed by 6 global collaborators. The repertoires were made available in a free public database intended to serve as a resource for research on the immune response to SARS-CoV-2. Deeply sampled blood TCRbeta repertoires from subjects exposed to, actively infected with, or recovered from COVID-19 were included in the dataset. Sample metadata almost always included a de-identified subject ID, COVID-19 status, age in years and sex.

Whole blood was collected in K2EDTA tubes by collaborating institutions according to the institutions' own protocols. Collaborator samples were shipped for TCRbeta analysis as frozen whole blood, isolated PBMCs, or DNA extracted from either sample type. TCRbeta CDR3 regions were amplified from genomic DNA using the immunoSEQ Assay, a bias-controlled multiplex PCR. Processing in the source paper ran as follows. Nucleated cell counts per sample were estimated from amplification of reference gene primers within the assay. To quantify the absolute abundance of each unique TCRbeta CDR3 rearrangement, sequence reads were collapsed and filtered. For each sample, productive Simpson clonality was calculated by taking the square root of Simpson's diversity index across productive rearrangements. Held by TCRdb, this immuneACCESS table contains in-frame sequences only and omits some clones. Under half of the omission traces to an unresolved V gene where checked; the cause of the rest is unknown. That table supplies the V and J calls and clone size; D and trimming were determined from the DNA. Across this sample there are 310,000 or so clones, with approximately 90% seen only once. Together, the top ten hold approximately 4% of the sample.

The full study reports these points: How much clinical and demographic metadata was included differed by source and by participant, and the metadata was provided uncurated.

Sequences were obtained from peripheral blood. The TCR sequence derives from a woman aged 50 to 65 with active or convalescent COVID-19.

The CDR3 protein sequence reads: CASSLLLGRGGTDTQYF. The DNA sequence follows: TGTGCCAGCAGCCTACTCCTGGGGCGGGGGGGCACAGATACGCAGTATTTT. This receptor chain uses TRBV14 and TRBJ2-3, and 8 junction bases match TRBD2. Germline trimming: 4 bases from V, 1 base from J; junction bases outside gene matches: 10. The CDR3 has 17 amino acids, counting the end cysteine and phenylalanine. The only DNA kept is the CDR3, 51 bases in frame from the first base. The germline V gene gives CDR1 as SGHDN and CDR2 as FVKESK.